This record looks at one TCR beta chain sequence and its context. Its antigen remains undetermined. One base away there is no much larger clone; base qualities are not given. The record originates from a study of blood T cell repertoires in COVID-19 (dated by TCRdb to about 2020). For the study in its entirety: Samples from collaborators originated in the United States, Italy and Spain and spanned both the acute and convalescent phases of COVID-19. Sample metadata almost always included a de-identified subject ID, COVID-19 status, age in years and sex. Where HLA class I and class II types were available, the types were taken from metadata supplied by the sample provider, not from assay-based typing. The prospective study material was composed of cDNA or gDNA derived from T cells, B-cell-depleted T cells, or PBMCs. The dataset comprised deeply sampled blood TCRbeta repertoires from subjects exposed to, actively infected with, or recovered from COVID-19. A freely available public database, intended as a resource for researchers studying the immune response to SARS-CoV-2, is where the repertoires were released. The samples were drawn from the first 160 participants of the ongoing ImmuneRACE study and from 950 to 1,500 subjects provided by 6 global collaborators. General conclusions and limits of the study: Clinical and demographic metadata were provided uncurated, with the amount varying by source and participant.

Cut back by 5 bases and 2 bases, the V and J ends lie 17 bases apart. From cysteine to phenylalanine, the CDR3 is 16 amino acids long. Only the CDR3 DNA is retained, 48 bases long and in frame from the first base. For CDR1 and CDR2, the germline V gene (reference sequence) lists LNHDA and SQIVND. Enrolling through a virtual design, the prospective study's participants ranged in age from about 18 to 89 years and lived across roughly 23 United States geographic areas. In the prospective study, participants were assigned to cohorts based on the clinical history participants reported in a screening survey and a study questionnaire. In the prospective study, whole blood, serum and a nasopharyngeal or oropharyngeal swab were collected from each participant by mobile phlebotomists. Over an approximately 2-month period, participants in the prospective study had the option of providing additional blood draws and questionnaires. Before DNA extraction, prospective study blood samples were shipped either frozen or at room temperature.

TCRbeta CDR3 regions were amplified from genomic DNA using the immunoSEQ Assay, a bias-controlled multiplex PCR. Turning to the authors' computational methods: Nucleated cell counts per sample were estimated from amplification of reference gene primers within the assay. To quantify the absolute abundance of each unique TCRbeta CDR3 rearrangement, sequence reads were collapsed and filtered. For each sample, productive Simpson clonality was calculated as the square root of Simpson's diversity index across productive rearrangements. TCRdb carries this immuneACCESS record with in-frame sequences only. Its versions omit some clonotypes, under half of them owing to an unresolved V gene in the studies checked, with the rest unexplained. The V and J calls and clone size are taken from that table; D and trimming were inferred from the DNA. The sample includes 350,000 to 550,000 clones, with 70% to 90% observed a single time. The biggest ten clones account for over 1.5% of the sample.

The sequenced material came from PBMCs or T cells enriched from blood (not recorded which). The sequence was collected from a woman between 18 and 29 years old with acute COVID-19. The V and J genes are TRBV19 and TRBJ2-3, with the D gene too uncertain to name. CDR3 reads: CASSLSWQAYTDTQYF. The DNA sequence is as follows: TGTGCCAGTAGTCTCTCCTGGCAGGCTTACACAGATACGCAGTATTTT.